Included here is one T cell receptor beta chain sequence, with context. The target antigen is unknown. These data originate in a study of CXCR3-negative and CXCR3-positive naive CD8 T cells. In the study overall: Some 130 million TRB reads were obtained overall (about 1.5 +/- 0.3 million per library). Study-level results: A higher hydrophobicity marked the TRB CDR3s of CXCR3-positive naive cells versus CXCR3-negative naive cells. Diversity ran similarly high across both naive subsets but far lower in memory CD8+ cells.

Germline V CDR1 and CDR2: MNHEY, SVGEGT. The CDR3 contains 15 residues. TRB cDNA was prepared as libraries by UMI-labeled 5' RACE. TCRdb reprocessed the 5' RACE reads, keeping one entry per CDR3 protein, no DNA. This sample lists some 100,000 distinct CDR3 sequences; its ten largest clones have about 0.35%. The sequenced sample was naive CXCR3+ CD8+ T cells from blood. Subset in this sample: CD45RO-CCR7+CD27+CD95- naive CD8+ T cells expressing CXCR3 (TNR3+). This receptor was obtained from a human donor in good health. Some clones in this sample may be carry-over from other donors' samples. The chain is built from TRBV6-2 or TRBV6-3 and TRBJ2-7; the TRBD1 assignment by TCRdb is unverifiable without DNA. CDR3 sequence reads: CASREQGAISYEQYF.